These 2 T cell receptor beta chains originate from one sample sequenced in a study of shared clonotypes between healthy human individuals. Repertoires were generated with immunoSEQ multiplex PCR, while TCRdb's copy carries only in-frame clones and drops some. The sample has roughly 2.4 million clones; about 94% are singletons. The material sequenced was naive CD4+ T cells sorted from blood. The subset: CD45RA+ positively selected. These receptors were collected from a young man in good health.

Of note for this clone: A junction boundary mismatches the germline segment, possibly from a read error. The identical CDR3 is also encoded by other nucleotide sequences in the sample. The chain combines TRBV7-2 with TRBJ2-5; D possibly matches TRBD1 or TRBD2 (5 bases each). CDR1 and CDR2 (germline): SGHTA, FQGNSA. The CDR3 totals 15 residues. In DNA, the CDR3 is TGTGCCAGCAGTTTAGGGACGGGATCACGGGAGACCCAGTACTTC. As protein: CASSLGTGSRETQYF.

This CDR3 reads CASSSYDVSYEQYF. The CDR3 DNA reads as TGTGCCAGCAGCTCTTACGACGTATCCTACGAGCAGTACTTC. This sequence joins TRBV5-4 and TRBJ2-7; D ambiguous. Trimming cost V 3 bases and J 1 base, with 11 bases left between them. The length of the CDR3 is 14 residues. Germline CDR1 SGHNT, CDR2 YYREEE (reference sequence).